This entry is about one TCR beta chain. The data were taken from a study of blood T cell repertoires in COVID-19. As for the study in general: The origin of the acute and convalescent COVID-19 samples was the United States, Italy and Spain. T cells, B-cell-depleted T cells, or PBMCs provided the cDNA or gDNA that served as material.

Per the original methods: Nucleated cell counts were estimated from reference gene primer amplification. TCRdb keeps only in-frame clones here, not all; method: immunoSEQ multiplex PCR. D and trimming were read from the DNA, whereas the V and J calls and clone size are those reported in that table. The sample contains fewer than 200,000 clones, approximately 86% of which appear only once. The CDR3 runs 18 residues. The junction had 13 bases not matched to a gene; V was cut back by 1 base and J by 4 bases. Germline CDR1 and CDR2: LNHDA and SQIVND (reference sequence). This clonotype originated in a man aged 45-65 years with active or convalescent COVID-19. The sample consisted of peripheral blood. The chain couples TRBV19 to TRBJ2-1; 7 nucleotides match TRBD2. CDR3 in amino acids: CASSIGVGRALIYNEQFF. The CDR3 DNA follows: TGTGCCAGTAGTATAGGGGTGGGGAGGGCTCTCATTTACAATGAGCAGTTCTTC. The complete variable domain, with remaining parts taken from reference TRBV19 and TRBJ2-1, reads DGGITQSPKYLFRKEGQNVTLSCEQNLNHDAMYWYRQDPGQGLRLIYYSQIVNDFQKGDIAEGYSVSREKKESFPLTVTSAQKNPTAFYLCASSIGVGRALIYNEQFFGPGTRLTVL.